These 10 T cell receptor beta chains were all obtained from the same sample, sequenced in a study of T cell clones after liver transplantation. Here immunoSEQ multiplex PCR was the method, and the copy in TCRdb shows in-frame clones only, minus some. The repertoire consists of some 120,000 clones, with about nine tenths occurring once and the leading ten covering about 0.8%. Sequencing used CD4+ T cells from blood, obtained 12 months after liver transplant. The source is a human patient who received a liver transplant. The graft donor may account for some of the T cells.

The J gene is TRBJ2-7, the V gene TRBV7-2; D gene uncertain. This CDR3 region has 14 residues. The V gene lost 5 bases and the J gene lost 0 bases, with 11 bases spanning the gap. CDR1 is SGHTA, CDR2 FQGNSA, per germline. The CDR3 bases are TGTGCCAGCAGCCAATCGGGCAACTCCTACGAGCAGTACTTC. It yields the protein CASSQSGNSYEQYF.

The CDR3, as DNA: TGTGCCATCACCTCGGACAGGGACTATGGCTACACCTTC. This gives the protein CAITSDRDYGYTF. This chain uses TRBV10-3 with TRBJ1-2; 8 nucleotides line up with TRBD1. With 7 bases clipped from V and 3 bases from J, the junction kept 4 bases outside the gene matches. CDR1 and CDR2 from the germline V gene are ENHRY and SYGVKD. The CDR3 runs to 13 residues.

The CDR3 here is CTSSQPITPAGTYEQYF. In DNA form, the CDR3 reads TGCACCAGCAGCCAACCAATTACCCCCGCTGGAACCTACGAGCAGTACTTC. J is TRBJ2-7 and V is TRBV1. TRBV1 counts as a pseudogene. The CDR3 extends over 17 amino acids.

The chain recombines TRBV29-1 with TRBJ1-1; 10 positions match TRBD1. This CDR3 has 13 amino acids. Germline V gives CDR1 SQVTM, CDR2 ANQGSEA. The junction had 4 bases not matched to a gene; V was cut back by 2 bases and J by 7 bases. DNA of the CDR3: TGCAGCGTTGAATTGGGGACAGGGGTTGAAGCTTTCTTT. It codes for CSVELGTGVEAFF.

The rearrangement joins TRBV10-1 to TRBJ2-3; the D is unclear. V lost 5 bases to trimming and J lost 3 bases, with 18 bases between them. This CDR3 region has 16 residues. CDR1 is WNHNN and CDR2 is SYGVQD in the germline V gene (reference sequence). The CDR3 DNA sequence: TGCGCCAGCAGTTACCCCTATGCGGCCGGGACAGATACGCAGTATTTT. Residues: CASSYPYAAGTDTQYF.

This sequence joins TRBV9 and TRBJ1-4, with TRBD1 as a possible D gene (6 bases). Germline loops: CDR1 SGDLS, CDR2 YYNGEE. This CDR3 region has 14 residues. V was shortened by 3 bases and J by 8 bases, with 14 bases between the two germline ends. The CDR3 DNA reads TGTGCCAGCAGCGCTTATACAGGGAACGAAAAACTGTTTTTT. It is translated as CASSAYTGNEKLFF.

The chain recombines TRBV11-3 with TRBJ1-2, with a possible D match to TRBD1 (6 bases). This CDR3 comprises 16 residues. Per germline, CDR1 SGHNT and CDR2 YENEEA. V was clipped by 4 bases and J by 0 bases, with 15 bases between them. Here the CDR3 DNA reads TGTGCCAGCAGCTACGGACAGATGACAGCTAACTATGGCTACACCTTC. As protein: CASSYGQMTANYGYTF.

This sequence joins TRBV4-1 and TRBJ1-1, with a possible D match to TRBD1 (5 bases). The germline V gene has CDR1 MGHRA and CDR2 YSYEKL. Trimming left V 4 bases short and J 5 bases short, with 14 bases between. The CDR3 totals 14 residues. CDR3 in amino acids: CASSPHGPGTEAFF. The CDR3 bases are TGCGCCAGCAGCCCCCATGGCCCAGGGACTGAAGCTTTCTTT.

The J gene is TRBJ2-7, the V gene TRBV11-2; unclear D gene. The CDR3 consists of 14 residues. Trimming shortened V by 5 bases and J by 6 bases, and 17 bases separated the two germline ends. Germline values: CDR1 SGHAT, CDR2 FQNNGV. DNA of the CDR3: TGTGCCAGCAGCCCCCTTTCAGCCTCCCTCGAGCAGTACTTC. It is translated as CASSPLSASLEQYF. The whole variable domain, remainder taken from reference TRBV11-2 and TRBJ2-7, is EAGVAQSPRYKIIEKRQSVAFWCNPISGHATLYWYQQILGQGPKLLIQFQNNGVVDDSQLPKDRFSAERLKGVDSTLKIQPAKLEDSAVYLCASSPLSASLEQYFGPGTRLTVT.

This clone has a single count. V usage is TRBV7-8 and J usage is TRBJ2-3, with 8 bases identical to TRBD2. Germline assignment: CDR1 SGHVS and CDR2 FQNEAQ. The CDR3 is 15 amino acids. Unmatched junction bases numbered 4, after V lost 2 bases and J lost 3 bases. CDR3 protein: CASSLKAGVTDTQYF. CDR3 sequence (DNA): TGTGCCAGCAGCTTAAAAGCGGGAGTGACAGATACGCAGTATTTT. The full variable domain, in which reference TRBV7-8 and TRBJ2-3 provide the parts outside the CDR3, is GAGVSQSPRYKVAKRGQDVALRCDPISGHVSLFWYQQALGQGPEFLTYFQNEAQLDKSGLPSDRFFAERPEGSVSTLKIQRTQQEDSAVYLCASSLKAGVTDTQYFGPGTRLTVL.